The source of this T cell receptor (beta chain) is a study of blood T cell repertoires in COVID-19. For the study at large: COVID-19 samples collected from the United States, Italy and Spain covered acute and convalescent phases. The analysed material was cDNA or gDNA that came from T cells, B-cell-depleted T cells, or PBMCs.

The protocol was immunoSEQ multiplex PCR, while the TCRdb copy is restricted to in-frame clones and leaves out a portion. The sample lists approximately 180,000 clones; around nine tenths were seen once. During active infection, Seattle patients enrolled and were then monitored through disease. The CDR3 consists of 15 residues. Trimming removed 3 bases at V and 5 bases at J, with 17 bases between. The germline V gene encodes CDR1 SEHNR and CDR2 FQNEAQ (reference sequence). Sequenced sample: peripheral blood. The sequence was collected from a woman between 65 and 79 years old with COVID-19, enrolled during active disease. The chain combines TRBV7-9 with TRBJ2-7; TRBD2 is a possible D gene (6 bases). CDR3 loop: CASSLQTTGAHEQYF. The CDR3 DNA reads TGTGCCAGCAGCTTGCAAACTACGGGAGCGCACGAGCAGTACTTC.